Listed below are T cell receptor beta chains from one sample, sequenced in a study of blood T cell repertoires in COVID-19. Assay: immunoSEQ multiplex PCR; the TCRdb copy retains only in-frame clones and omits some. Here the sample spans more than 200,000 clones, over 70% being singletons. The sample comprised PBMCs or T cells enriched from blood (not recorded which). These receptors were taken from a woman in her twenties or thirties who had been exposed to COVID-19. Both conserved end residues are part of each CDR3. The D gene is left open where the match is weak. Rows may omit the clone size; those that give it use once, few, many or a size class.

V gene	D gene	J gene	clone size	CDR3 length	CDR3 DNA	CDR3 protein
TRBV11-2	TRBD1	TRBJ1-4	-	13	TGTGCCAGTGGACAGGGAAGTCTAGAAAAACTGTTTTTT	CASGQGSLEKLFF
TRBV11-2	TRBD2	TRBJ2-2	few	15	TGTGCCAGCAGCCCCCTGGGAGGGCCTGGCGGGGAGCTGTTTTTT	CASSPLGGPGGELFF
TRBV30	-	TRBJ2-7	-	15	TGTGCCTGGACCAGGGGTGGGACTAACTCCTACGAGCAGTACTTC	CAWTRGGTNSYEQYF
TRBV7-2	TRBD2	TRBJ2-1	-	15	TGTGCCAGCAGCCCCCCGGCGGGAGGTTACAATGAGCAGTTCTTC	CASSPPAGGYNEQFF
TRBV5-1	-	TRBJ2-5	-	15	TGCGCCAGCAGCTACCCTGGGGGTGGAGGGGAGACCCAGTACTTC	CASSYPGGGGETQYF
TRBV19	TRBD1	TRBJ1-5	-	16	TGTGCCAGTAGTATAAGGGTCGGGACAGATAATCAGCCCCAGCATTTT	CASSIRVGTDNQPQHF
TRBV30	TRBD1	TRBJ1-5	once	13	TGTGCCTGGAGTGTAGACAGGGATCAGCCCCAGCATTTT	CAWSVDRDQPQHF
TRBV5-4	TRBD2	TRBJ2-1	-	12	TGTGCCAGCAGCTTTAGCGGGAGGAGGCAGTTCTTC	CASSFSGRRQFF
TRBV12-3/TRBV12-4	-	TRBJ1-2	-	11	TGTGCCAGCAGTTATGGGCAGGGCTACACCTTC	CASSYGQGYTF
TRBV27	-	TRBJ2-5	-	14	TGTGCCAGCAGACTAGGGGTCGGACAGGAGACCCAGTACTTC	CASRLGVGQETQYF
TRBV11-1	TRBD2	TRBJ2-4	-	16	TGTGCCAGCAGCCTGACTAGCGGGTTGGGAAAAAACATTCAGTACTTC	CASSLTSGLGKNIQYF
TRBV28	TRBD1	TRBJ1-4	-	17	TGTGCCAGCAGTGCCCGGGACAGGGATAGCTTTAATGAAAAACTGTTTTTT	CASSARDRDSFNEKLFF
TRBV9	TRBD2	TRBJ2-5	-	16	TGTGCCAGCAGCGTAGGCGGGAGGCGTAGCCAAGAGACCCAGTACTTC	CASSVGGRRSQETQYF
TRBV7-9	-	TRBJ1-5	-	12	TGTGCCAGCAGCCGGTTCAATCAGCCCCAGCATTTT	CASSRFNQPQHF
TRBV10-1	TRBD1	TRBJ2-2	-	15	TGCGCCAGCAGTGAGCCCGGACAGGGCACCGGGGAGCTGTTTTTT	CASSEPGQGTGELFF
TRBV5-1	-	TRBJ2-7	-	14	TGCGCCAGCAGCTTTAGCGGTAGCTCCTACGAGCAGTACTTC	CASSFSGSSYEQYF
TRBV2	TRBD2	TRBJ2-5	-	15	TGTGCCAGCAGGAGACTAGCGGGAGGCGGAGAGACCCAGTACTTC	CASRRLAGGGETQYF
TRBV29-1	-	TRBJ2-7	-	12	TGCAGCGTTGAAGCGGGTCCTTACGAGCAGTACTTC	CSVEAGPYEQYF
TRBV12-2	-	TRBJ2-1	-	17	TGTGCAAGTCGCTTAGATTTCAGGCAGGGCTCCTACAATGAGCAGTTCTTC	CASRLDFRQGSYNEQFF
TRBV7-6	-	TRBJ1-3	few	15	TGTGCCAGCAGCTTGGGCAGGGGCTCTGGAAACACCATATATTTT	CASSLGRGSGNTIYF
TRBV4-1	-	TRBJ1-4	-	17	TGCGCCAGCAGCCAAGGATGGTCCCCACAGATTAATGAAAAACTGTTTTTT	CASSQGWSPQINEKLFF
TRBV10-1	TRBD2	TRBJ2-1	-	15	TGCGCCAGCAGTCGTAGCGGGAGTAGGAACAATGAGCAGTTCTTC	CASSRSGSRNNEQFF
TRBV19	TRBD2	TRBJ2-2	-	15	TGTGCCAGTAGTGGTCTAGCGGGAAACACCGGGGAGCTGTTTTTT	CASSGLAGNTGELFF
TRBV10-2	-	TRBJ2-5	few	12	TGCGCCAGCCGCCGTAAGGGGGAGACCCAGTACTTC	CASRRKGETQYF
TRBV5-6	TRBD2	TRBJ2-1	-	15	TGTGCCAGCAGCTTACTAGCGGGAGGGTTCAATGAGCAGTTCTTC	CASSLLAGGFNEQFF
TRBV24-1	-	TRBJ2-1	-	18	TGTGCCACCAGTGATTTGGGAGTTAGCGTACGAAGCTACAATGAGCAGTTCTTC	CATSDLGVSVRSYNEQFF
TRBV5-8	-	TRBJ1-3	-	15	TGTGCCAGCAGCTTGGAGGGGTTCTCTGGAAACACCATATATTTT	CASSLEGFSGNTIYF
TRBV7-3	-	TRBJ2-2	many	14	TGTGCCAGCAGCTTAAGGGCAGGGCTAAAGGAGCTGTTTTTT	CASSLRAGLKELFF
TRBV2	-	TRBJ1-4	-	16	TGTGCCAGCAGTCAATTGACAGGCGCAACTAATGAAAAACTGTTTTTT	CASSQLTGATNEKLFF
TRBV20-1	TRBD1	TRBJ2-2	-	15	TGCAGTGCTAGTGGCGGAAGGGGGCACACCGGGGAGCTGTTTTTT	CSASGGRGHTGELFF
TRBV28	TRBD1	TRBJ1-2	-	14	TGTGCCAGCAGTTTCGGACAGGGGGCGAGTGGCTACACCTTC	CASSFGQGASGYTF
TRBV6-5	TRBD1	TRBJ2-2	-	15	TGTGCCAGCAGTCAACGACAGGGCCCCACCGGGGAGCTGTTTTTT	CASSQRQGPTGELFF
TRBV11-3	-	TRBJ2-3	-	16	TGTGCCAGCAGCCCCGGAGGTGGGCCCCCCACAGATACGCAGTATTTT	CASSPGGGPPTDTQYF
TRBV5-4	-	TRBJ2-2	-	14	TGTGCCAGCAGCTTGCGGCAGGCTCCCGGGGAGCTGTTTTTT	CASSLRQAPGELFF
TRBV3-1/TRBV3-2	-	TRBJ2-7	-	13	TGTGCCAGCAGCCAAGGGAGGTTCTACGAGCAGTACTTC	CASSQGRFYEQYF
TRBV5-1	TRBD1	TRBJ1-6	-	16	TGCGCCAGCAGCTTGATCCCGGCAGGGGGAAGGTCACCCCTCCACTTT	CASSLIPAGGRSPLHF
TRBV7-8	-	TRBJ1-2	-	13	TGTGCCAGCAGCTTCGAAGCGGTTTATGGCTACACCTTC	CASSFEAVYGYTF
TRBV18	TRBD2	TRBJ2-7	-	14	TGTGCCAGCTCCCCAAGCGGGAGTCCCTACGAGCAGTACTTC	CASSPSGSPYEQYF
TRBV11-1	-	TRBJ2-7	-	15	TGTGCCAGCAGCTTAGACAAAGGGGGACGGTACGAGCAGTACTTC	CASSLDKGGRYEQYF
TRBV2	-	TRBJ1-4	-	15	TGTGCCAGCATTTCACCCAAGGGGGTAGAAGAAAAACTGTTTTTT	CASISPKGVEEKLFF
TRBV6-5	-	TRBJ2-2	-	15	TGTGCCAGCAGTTACTCGACGGGTCGAACCGGGGAGCTGTTTTTT	CASSYSTGRTGELFF
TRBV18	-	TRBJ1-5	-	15	TGTGCCAGCTCACCCCAGGGTGCCGAGGCTCAGCCCCAGCATTTT	CASSPQGAEAQPQHF
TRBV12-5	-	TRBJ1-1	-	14	TGTGCTAGTGGTTTGGAACAGGCGGCCGCTGAAGCTTTCTTT	CASGLEQAAAEAFF
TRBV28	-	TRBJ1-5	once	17	TGTGCCAGCAGTTTCTCCGCCTTCGACAGGATCTGGCAGCCCCAGCATTTT	CASSFSAFDRIWQPQHF
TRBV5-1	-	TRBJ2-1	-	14	TGCGCCAGCAGCTTGGATCTAGAGGCCCTAGGGCAGTTCTTC	CASSLDLEALGQFF
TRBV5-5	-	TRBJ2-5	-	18	TGTGCCAGCAGCTTCGATCCCCCCTTTGGGAGTAGCTTAGAGACCCAGTACTTC	CASSFDPPFGSSLETQYF
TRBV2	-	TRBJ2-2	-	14	TGTGCCAGCAAGGACATCCGGATGTCCGGGGAGCTGTTTTTT	CASKDIRMSGELFF
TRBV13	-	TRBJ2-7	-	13	TGTGCCAGCAGCTTTGAGGATTCCTACGAGCAGTACTTC	CASSFEDSYEQYF
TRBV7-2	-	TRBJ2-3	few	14	TGTGCCAGCAGCTTAGCGCTGGACGGGAGTAGCCAGTATTTT	CASSLALDGSSQYF
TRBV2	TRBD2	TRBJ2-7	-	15	TGTGCCAGCAGAACTAGCGGGAGTCTCTCCTACGAGCAGTACTTC	CASRTSGSLSYEQYF
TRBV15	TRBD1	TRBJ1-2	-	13	TGTGCCACCAGCAGAGAGGACAGGGCTGGCTACACCTTC	CATSREDRAGYTF
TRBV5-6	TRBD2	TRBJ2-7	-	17	TGTGCCAGCAGCTTTGGTCTAGCGGGAGTGGGTCTTAGGGAGCAGTACTTC	CASSFGLAGVGLREQYF
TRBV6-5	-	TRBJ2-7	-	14	TGTGCCAGCAGTTACGGCACAGGAGTTACGGAGCAGTACTTC	CASSYGTGVTEQYF
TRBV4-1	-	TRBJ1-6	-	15	TGCGCCAGCAGCCAAGATATGGGGGCGAATTCACCCCTCCACTTT	CASSQDMGANSPLHF
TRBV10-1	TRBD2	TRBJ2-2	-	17	TGCGCCAGCAGTGAAGGGCTAGCGGGAGATAGTACCGGGGAGCTGTTTTTT	CASSEGLAGDSTGELFF
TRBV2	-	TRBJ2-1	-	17	TGTGCCAGCAGTGGGGGAGTGGGGGACTCTAGGTACAATGAGCAGTTCTTC	CASSGGVGDSRYNEQFF
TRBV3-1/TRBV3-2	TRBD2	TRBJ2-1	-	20	TGTGCCAGCAGCCAAGAGGACAGGGGTAAACTAGCGGGAGTGGAAAATGAGCAGTTCTTC	CASSQEDRGKLAGVENEQFF
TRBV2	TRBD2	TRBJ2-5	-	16	TGTGCCAGCAGTCGGACGACTAGCGGGAGGGGAGAGACCCAGTACTTC	CASSRTTSGRGETQYF
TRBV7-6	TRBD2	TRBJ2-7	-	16	TGTGCCAGCAGCTTAGGGGCTAGCGGTAGCTCCTACGAGCAGTACTTC	CASSLGASGSSYEQYF